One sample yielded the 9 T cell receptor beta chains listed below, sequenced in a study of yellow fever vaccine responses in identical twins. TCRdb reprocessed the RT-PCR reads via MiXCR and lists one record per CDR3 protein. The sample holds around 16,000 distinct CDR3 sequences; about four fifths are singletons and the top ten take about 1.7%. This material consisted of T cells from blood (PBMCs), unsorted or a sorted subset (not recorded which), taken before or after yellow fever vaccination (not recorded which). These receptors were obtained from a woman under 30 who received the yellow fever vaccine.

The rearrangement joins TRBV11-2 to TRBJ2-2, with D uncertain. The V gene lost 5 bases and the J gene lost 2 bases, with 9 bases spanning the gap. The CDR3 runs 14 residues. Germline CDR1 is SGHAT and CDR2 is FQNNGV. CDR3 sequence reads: CASSPLYNTGELFF. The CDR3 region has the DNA TGTGCCAGCAGCCCCTTATACAACACCGGGGAGCTGTTTTTT.

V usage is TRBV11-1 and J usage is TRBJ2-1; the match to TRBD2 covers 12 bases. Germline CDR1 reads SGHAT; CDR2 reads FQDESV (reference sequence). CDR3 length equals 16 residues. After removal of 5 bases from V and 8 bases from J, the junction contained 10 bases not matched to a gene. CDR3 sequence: CASSRTLAGGLDEQFF. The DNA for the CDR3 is TGTGCCAGCAGCCGTACTCTAGCGGGGGGGCTGGATGAGCAGTTCTTC. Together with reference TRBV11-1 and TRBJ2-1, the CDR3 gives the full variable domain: EAEVAQSPRYKITEKSQAVAFWCDPISGHATLYWYRQILGQGPELLVQFQDESVVDDSQLPKDRFSAERLKGVDSTLKIQPAELGDSAMYLCASSRTLAGGLDEQFFGPGTRLTVL.

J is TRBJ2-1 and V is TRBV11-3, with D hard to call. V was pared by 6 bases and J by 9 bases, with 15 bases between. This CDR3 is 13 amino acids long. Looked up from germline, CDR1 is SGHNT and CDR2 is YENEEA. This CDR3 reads CASSKDLVVEQFF. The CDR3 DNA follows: TGTGCCAGCAGTAAAGACCTCGTCGTTGAGCAGTTCTTC.

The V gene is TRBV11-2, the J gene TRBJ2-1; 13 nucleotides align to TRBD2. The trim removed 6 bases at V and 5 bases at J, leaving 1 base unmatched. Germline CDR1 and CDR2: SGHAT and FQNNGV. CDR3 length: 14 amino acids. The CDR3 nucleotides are TGTGCCAGCAGGACTAGCGGGGGGAACAATGAGCAGTTCTTC. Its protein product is CASRTSGGNNEQFF.

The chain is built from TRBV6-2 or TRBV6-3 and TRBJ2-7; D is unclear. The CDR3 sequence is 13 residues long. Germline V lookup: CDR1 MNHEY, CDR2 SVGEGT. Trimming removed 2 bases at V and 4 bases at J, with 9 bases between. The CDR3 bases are TGTGCCAGCAGTTACCTTGGGATTTACGAGCAGTACTTC. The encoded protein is CASSYLGIYEQYF.

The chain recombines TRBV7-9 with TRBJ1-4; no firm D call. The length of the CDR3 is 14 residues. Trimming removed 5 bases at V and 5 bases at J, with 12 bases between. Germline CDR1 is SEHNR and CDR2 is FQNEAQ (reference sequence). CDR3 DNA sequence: TGTGCCAGCAGCGTCGATGGGGAGAATGAAAAACTGTTTTTT. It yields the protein CASSVDGENEKLFF.

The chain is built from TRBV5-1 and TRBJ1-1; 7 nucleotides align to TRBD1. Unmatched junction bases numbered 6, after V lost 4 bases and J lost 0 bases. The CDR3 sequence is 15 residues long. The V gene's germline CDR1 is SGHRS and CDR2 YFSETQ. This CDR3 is CASSRTTGMNTEAFF. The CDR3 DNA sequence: TGCGCCAGCAGCCGTACGACAGGGATGAACACTGAAGCTTTCTTT.

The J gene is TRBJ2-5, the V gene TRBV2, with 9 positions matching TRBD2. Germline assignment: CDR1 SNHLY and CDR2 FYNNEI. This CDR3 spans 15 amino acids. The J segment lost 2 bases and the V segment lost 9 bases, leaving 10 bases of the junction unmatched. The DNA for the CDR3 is TGTGCCAGAAGCAAGGGACTAGCATCACAAGAGACCCAGTACTTC. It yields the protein CARSKGLASQETQYF.

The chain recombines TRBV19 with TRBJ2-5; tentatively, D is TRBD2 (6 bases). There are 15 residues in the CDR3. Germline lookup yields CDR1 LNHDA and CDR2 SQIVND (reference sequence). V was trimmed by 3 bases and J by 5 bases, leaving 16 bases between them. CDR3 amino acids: CASSMRLEEWETQYF. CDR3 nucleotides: TGTGCCAGTAGTATGAGACTAGAGGAATGGGAGACCCAGTACTTC.